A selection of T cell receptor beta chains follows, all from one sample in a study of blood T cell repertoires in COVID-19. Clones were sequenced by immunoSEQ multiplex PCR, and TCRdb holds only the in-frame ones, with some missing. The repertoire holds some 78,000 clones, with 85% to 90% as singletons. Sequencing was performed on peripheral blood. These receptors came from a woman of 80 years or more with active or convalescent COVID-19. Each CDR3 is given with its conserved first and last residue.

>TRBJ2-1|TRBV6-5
CASTRDGGQGEQFF
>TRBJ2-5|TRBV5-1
CASSLVRRGEETQYF
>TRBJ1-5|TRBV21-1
CASSPPKRGHQPQHF
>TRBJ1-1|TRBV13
CASSLGGLRANTEAFF
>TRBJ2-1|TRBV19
CASRILAGGNEQFF
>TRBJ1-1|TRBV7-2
CASSLGPLQGTRSEAFF
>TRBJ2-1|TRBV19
CASSIDLAGGYNEQFF
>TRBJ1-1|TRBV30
CAWTGGNTEAFF
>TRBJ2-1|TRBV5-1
CASSSGRIPRLAGGPYNEQFF
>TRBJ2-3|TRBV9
CASSVGTSGRTSTDTQYF
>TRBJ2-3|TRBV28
CASRAAGLAGGGTDTQYF
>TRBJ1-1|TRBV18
CASSPIPQNTEAFF
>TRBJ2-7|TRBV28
CASTHGGDRGGRYEQYF
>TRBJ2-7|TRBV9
CASSLQGTSYEQYF
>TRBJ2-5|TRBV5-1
CASSPNTEETQYF
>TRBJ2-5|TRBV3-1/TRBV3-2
CASTRREGALQETQYF
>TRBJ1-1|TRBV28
CASSFRLGDSNTEAFF
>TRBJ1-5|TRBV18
CASSSGIQNQPQHF
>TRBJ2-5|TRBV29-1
CSVVSGVGETQYF
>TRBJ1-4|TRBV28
CASNRGNEKLFF
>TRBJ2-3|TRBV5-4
CASSRPSGSTDTQYF
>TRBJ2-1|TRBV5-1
CASSLSGGSYNEQFF
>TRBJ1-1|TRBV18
CASSPADMNTEAFF
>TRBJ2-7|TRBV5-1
CASSLDRYYEQYF
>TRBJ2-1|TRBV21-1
CASSIGRLRGSSYNEQFF
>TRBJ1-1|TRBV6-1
CASSEQGAPNSGVF
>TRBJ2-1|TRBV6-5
CASSFGRGPTLIEQFF
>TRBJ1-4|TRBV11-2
CASSLDPGHRATNEKLFF
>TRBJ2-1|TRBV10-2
CASSDIKLGLYNEQFF
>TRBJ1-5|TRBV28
CASSLPGGNQPQHF
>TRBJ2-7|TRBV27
CASSPQPDRTYEQYF
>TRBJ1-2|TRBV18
CASSPLGGDYGYTF
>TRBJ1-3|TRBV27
CASKQGSSGNTIYF
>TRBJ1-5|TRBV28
CASSSHRGAGNQPQHF
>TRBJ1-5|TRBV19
CASSTLGGVGNQPQHF
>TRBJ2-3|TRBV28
CASSLDREVGTDTQYF
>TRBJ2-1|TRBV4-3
CASSQEPTSGPGLLNEQFF
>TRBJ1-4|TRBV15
CATSRVRDNEKLFF
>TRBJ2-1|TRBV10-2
CASNTGTSGRGLYNEQFF
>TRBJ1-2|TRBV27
CASSQQGYYGYTF
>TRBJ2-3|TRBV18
CASSPVTPGPIYTQYF
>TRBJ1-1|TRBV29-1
CSVDGIPGRRTEAFF
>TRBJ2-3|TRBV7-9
CASPRLDTQYF
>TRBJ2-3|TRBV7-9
CASSLIAGASSGDTQYF
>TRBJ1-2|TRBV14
CASSPKPQIYGYTF
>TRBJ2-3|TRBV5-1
CASSLVTSTDTQYF
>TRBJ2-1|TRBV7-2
CASSKPGLVYNEQFF
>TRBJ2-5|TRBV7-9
CASSAGLAGQETQYF
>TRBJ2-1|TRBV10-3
CATRRLAGGLSDEQFF
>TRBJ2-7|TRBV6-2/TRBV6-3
CASSGQGAGWQYF
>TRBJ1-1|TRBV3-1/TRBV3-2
CASSPGTGDLGTEAFF
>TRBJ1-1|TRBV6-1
CASSETVMNTEAFF
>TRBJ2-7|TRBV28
CASSPAGGLYEQYF
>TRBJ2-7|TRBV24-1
CATSDDGQGNYEQYF
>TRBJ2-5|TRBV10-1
CASSNPGETQYF
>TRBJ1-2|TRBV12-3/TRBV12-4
CASSPPWGDGYTF
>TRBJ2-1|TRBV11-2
CASSSLREQFF
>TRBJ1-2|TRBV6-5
CASTTTNYGYTF